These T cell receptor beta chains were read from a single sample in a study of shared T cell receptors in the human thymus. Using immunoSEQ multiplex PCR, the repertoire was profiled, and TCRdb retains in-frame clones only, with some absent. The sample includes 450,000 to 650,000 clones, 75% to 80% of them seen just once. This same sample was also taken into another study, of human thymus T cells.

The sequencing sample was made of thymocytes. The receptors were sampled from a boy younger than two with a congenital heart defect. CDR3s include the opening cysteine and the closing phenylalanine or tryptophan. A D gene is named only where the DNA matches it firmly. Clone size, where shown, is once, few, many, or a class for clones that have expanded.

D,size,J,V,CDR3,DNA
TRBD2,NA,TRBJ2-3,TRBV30,CAWWTSVGTQYF,TGTGCCTGGTGGACTAGTGTTGGTACGCAGTATTTT
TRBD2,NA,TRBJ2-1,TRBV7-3,CASSLKPSLAAYNEQFF,TGTGCCAGCAGCTTAAAGCCTTCACTAGCGGCCTACAATGAGCAGTTCTTC
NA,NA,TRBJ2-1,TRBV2,CASGPELEMKDNEQFF,TGTGCCAGCGGCCCAGAACTAGAAATGAAGGACAATGAGCAGTTCTTC
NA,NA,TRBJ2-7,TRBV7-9,CASSLEGETYEQYF,TGTGCCAGCAGCTTAGAGGGGGAGACCTACGAGCAGTACTTC
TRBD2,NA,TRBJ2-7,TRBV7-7,CASSWGTSPPYEQYF,TGTGCCAGCAGCTGGGGGACTAGCCCGCCGTACGAGCAGTACTTC
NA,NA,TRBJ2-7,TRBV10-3,CAISPWWAEFYEQYF,TGTGCCATCAGTCCCTGGTGGGCAGAGTTCTACGAGCAGTACTTC
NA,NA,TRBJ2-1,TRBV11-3,CASSLGGWHPRGNEQFF,TGTGCCAGCAGCTTAGGGGGTTGGCACCCCCGGGGAAATGAGCAGTTCTTC
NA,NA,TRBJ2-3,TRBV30,CAWSVLAAPDTQYF,TGTGCCTGGAGTGTACTAGCTGCGCCAGATACGCAGTATTTT
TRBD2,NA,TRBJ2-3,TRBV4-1,CASSQDRTSGGSTDTQYF,TGCGCCAGCAGCCAAGATCGGACTAGCGGGGGTAGCACAGATACGCAGTATTTT
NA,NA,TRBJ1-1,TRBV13,CASSLGRIRANTEAFF,TGTGCCAGCAGCTTAGGCCGGATCAGGGCGAACACTGAAGCTTTCTTT
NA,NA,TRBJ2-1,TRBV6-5,CASSYGLLNEQFF,TGTGCCAGCAGTTACGGGCTACTCAATGAGCAGTTCTTC
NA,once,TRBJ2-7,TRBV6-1,CASSPTGYEQYF,TGTGCCAGCAGTCCGACAGGCTACGAGCAGTACTTC
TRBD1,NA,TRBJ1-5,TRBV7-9,CASSPKTGGDQPQHF,TGTGCCAGCAGCCCGAAGACAGGGGGGGATCAGCCCCAGCATTTT
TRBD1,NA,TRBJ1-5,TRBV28,CASSLSAGGAFNQPQHF,TGTGCCAGCAGTTTATCGGCAGGGGGCGCGTTCAATCAGCCCCAGCATTTT
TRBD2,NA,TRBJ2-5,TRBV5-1,CASSLVGLAGTQETQYF,TGCGCCAGCAGCTTGGTGGGACTAGCGGGGACCCAAGAGACCCAGTACTTC
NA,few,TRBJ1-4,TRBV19,CASSIFPVRDIEKLFF,TGTGCCAGTAGTATTTTCCCTGTCAGGGATATCGAAAAACTGTTTTTT
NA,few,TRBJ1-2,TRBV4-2,CASSQGGGRFRF,TGTGCCAGCAGCCAAGGGGGGGGCCGATTTCGCTTC
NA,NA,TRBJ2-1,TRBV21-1,CASSKGRREGRDEQFF,TGTGCCAGCAGCAAGGGCCGACGGGAGGGCCGGGATGAGCAGTTCTTC
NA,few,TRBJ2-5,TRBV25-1,CASSEFGTQYF,TGTGCCAGCAGTGAATTCGGGACCCAGTACTTC
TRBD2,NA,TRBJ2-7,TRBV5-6,CASSFTGLAGGISNEQYF,TGTGCCAGCAGCTTCACCGGACTAGCGGGAGGTATTAGTAACGAGCAGTACTTC
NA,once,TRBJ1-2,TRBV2,CASSANVGANGYTF,TGTGCCAGCAGTGCGAATGTGGGCGCGAATGGCTACACCTTC
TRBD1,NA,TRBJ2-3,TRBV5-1,CASSPLGQGPTDTQYF,TGCGCCAGCAGCCCTCTCGGACAGGGGCCCACAGATACGCAGTATTTT
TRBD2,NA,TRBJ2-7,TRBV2,CASSVPGLAAYEQYF,TGTGCCAGCAGTGTCCCAGGACTAGCGGCCTACGAGCAGTACTTC
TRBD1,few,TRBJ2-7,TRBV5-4,CASSLVGTPQGAPGSYEQYF,TGTGCCAGCAGCTTGGTGGGGACCCCGCAGGGGGCGCCGGGGTCCTACGAGCAGTACTTC
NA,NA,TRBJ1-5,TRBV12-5,CASGLCGDSNQPQHF,TGTGCTAGTGGTTTATGCGGAGATAGCAATCAGCCCCAGCATTTT
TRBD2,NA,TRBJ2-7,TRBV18,CASSPGGFSYEQYF,TGTGCCAGCTCACCGGGGGGGTTCTCCTACGAGCAGTACTTC
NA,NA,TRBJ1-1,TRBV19,CASSIMGPKSRSEDTEAFF,TGTGCCAGTAGTATTATGGGTCCTAAATCGAGATCCGAGGACACTGAAGCTTTCTTT
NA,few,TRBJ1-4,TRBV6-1,CASSEAQGIGKLFF,TGTGCCAGCAGTGAAGCCCAGGGAATAGGAAAACTGTTTTTT
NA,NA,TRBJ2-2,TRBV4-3,CASSQDPWGGGPRGTGELFF,TGCGCCAGCAGCCAAGATCCGTGGGGAGGGGGACCTAGGGGCACCGGGGAGCTGTTTTTT
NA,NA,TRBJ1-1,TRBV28,CASSLFPPPHDLNTEAFF,TGTGCCAGCAGTTTATTCCCCCCGCCCCATGACTTGAACACTGAAGCTTTCTTT
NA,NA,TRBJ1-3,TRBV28,CASSFLGSRQFPSGNTIYF,TGTGCCAGCAGTTTCCTCGGTTCGAGACAGTTCCCTTCTGGAAACACCATATATTTT
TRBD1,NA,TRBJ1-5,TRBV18,CASSPPETGLPNQPQHF,TGTGCCAGCTCACCACCGGAGACAGGGCTCCCCAATCAGCCCCAGCATTTT
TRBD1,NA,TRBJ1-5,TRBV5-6,CASSTQGVHQPQHF,TGTGCCAGCAGCACCCAGGGGGTCCATCAGCCCCAGCATTTT
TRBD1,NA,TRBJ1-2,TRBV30,CAWGVSRDRGYYYGYTF,TGTGCCTGGGGGGTTTCCCGGGACAGGGGGTATTACTATGGCTACACCTTC
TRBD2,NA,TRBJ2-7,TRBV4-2,CASSQDMLAGPRLEQYF,TGTGCCAGCAGCCAAGATATGCTAGCGGGGCCGAGACTCGAGCAGTACTTC
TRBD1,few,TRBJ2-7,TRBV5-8,CASSLATGADSYEQYF,TGTGCCAGCAGCTTGGCGACAGGGGCCGACTCCTACGAGCAGTACTTC
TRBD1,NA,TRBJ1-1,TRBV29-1,CSTQTGGAEAFF,TGCAGCACTCAGACAGGGGGCGCTGAAGCTTTCTTT
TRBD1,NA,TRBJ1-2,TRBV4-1,CASSHRQGADGYTF,TGCGCCAGCAGCCACCGACAGGGGGCGGATGGCTACACCTTC
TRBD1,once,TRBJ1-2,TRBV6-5,CASSYLRQGCYGYTF,TGTGCCAGCAGTTACTTGCGACAGGGATGCTATGGCTACACCTTC
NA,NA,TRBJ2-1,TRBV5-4,CASSITGSYNEQFF,TGTGCCAGCAGCATAACCGGGAGCTACAATGAGCAGTTCTTC
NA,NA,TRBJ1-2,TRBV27,CASRKGGNYGYTF,TGTGCCAGCAGAAAAGGGGGTAACTATGGCTACACCTTC
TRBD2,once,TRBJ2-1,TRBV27,CASTPPGLAGKNEQFF,TGTGCCAGCACTCCCCCGGGACTAGCGGGTAAAAATGAGCAGTTCTTC
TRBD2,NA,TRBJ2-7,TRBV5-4,CASSETSSSSYEQYF,TGTGCCAGCAGCGAGACTAGCTCCAGCTCCTACGAGCAGTACTTC
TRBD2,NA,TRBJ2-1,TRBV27,CASKKLAGENLGEQFF,TGTGCCAGCAAGAAACTAGCGGGAGAAAACTTGGGTGAGCAGTTCTTC
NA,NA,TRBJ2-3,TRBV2,CARGLFTDTQYF,TGTGCCAGGGGACTGTTCACAGATACGCAGTATTTT
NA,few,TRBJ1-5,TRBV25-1,CASRRGDQPQHF,TGTGCCAGCAGGCGGGGGGATCAGCCCCAGCATTTT
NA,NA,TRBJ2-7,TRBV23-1,CASPRGGGEQYF,TGCGCCAGCCCGAGGGGAGGGGGCGAGCAGTACTTC
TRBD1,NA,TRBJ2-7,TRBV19,CASSTPGQGYEQYF,TGTGCCAGTAGTACACCGGGACAGGGATACGAGCAGTACTTC
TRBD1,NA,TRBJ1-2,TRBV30,CASKQGAYNYGYTF,TGTGCCTCAAAGCAGGGGGCGTATAACTATGGCTACACCTTC
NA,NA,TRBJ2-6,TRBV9,CASSVGGGLHRLSGANVLTF,TGTGCCAGCAGCGTAGGGGGGGGGCTCCATAGGCTCTCTGGGGCCAACGTCCTGACTTTC
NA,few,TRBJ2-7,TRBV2,CASRGSYEQYF,TGTGCCAGCAGGGGGAGCTACGAGCAGTACTTC
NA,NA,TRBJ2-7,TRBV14,CASSQDTYLAYEQYF,TGTGCCAGCAGCCAAGACACCTATCTTGCCTACGAGCAGTACTTC